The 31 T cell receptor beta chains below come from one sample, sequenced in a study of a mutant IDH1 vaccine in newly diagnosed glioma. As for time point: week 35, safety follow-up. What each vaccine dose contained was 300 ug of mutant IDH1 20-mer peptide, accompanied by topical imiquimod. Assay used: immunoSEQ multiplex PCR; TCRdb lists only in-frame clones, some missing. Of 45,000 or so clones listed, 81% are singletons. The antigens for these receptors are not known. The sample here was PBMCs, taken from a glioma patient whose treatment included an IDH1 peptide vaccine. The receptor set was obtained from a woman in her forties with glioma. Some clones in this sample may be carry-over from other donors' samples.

CDR3 loop: CASSSTSGRPEQYF. DNA for the CDR3: TGTGCCAGCAGCTCGACTAGCGGGAGACCCGAGCAGTACTTC. This rearrangement joins TRBV7-9 to TRBJ2-7; TRBD2 aligns across 12 bases. V gave up 4 bases and J gave up 6 bases; unmatched junction bases: 4. CDR3 length: 14 residues. CDR1 is SEHNR, CDR2 FQNEAQ, per germline (reference sequence).

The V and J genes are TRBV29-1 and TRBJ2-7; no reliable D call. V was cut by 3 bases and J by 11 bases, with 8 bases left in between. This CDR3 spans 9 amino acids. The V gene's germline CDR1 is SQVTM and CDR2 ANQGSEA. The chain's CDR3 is CSVEGNKYF. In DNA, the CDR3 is TGCAGCGTTGAGGGCAATAAGTACTTC.

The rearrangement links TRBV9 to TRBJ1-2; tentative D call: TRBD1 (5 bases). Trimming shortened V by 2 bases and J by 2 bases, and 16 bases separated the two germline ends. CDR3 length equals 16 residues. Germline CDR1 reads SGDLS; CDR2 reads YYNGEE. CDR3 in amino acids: CASSVASPGRNYGYTF. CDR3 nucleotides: TGTGCCAGCAGCGTCGCCTCCCCGGGACGAAACTATGGCTACACCTTC.

CDR3 region: CASSPKLGGAFTDTQYF. DNA for the CDR3: TGTGCCAGCAGTCCGAAACTAGGGGGCGCGTTTACCGATACGCAGTATTTT. The rearrangement links TRBV28 to TRBJ2-3; 7 positions match TRBD1. After removal of 5 bases from V and 6 bases from J, the junction contained 17 bases not matched to a gene. Germline V gives CDR1 MDHEN, CDR2 SYDVKM. The CDR3 length is 17 residues.

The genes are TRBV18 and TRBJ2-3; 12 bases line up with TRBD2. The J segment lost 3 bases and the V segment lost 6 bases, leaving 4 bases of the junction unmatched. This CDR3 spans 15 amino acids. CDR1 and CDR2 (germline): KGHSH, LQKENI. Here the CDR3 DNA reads TGTGCCAGCTCCCACACTAGCGGGGGGACAGATACGCAGTATTTT. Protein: CASSHTSGGTDTQYF.

Here the CDR3 DNA reads TGTGCCAGTAGCCCGACATTACCGGGCGGGATAGAACTGTTTTTT. This translates into CASSPTLPGGIELFF. V usage is TRBV19 and J usage is TRBJ1-4; D is unclear. The CDR3 spans 15 residues. From germline, CDR1 is LNHDA and CDR2 SQIVND (reference sequence). Between the trimmed V and J ends, which lost 6 bases and 12 bases, there was a span of 23 bases.

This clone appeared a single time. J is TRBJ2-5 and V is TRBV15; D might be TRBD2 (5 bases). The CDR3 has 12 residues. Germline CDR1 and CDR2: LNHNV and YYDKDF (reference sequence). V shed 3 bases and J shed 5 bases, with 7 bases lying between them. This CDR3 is CATSSRRETQYF. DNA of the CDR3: TGTGCCACCAGCAGTAGGAGGGAGACCCAGTACTTC.

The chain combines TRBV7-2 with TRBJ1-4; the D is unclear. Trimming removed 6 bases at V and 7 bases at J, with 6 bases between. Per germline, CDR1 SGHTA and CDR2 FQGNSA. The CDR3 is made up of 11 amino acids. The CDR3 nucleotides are TGTGCCAGCAGGGTCGGTGAAAAACTGTTTTTT. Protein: CASRVGEKLFF.

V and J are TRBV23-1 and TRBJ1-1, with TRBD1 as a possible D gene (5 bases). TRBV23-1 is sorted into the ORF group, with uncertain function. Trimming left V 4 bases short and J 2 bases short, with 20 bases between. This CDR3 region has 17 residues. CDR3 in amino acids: CASSPAVGGGGNTEAFF. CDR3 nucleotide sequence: TGCGCCAGCAGTCCCGCCGTCGGTGGTGGGGGTAACACTGAAGCTTTCTTT.

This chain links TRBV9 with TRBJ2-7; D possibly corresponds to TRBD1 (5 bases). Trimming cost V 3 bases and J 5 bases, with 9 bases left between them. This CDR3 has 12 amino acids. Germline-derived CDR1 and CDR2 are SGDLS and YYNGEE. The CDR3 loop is CASSDRFHEQYF. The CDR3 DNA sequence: TGTGCCAGCAGCGACAGGTTCCACGAGCAGTACTTC.

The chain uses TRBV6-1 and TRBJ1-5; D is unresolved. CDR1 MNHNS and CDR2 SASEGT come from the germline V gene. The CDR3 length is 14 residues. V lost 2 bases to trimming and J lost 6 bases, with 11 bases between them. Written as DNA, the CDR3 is TGTGCCAGCAGTGAATCCCGTAAGGGTCAGCCCCAGCATTTT. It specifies CASSESRKGQPQHF.

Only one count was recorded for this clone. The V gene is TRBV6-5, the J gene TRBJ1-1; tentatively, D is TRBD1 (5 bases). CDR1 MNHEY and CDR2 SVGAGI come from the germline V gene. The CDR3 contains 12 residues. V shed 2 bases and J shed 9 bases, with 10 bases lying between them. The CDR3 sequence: CASSYSEGQAFF. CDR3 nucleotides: TGTGCCAGCAGTTACAGTGAGGGGCAAGCTTTCTTT.

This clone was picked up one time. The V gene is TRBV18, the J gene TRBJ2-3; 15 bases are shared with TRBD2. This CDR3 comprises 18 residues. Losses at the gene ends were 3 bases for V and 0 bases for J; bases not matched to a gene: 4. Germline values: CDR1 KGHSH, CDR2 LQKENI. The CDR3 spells CASSPGLAGGASTDTQYF. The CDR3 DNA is TGTGCCAGCTCACCCGGACTAGCGGGAGGGGCGAGCACAGATACGCAGTATTTT.

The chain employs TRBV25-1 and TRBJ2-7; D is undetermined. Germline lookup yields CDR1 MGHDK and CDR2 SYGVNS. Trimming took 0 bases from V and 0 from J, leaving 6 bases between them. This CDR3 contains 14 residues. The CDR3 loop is CASSEYPSSYEQYF. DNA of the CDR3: TGTGCCAGCAGTGAATATCCGAGCTCCTACGAGCAGTACTTC.

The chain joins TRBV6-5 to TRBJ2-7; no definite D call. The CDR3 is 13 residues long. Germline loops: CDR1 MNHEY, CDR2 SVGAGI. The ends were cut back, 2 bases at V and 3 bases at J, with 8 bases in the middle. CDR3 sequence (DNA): TGTGCCAGCAGTTACCTAGGGAACTACGAGCAGTACTTC. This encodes CASSYLGNYEQYF.

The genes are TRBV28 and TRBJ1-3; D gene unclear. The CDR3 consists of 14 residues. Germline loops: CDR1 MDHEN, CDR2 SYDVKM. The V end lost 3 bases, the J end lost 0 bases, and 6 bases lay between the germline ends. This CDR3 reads CASSFIGSGNTIYF. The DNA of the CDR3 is TGTGCCAGCAGTTTTATAGGCTCTGGAAACACCATATATTTT. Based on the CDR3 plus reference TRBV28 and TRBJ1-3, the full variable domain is DVKVTQSSRYLVKRTGEKVFLECVQDMDHENMFWYRQDPGLGLRLIYFSYDVKMKEKGDIPEGYSVSREKKERFSLILESASTNQTSMYLCASSFIGSGNTIYFGEGSWLTVV.

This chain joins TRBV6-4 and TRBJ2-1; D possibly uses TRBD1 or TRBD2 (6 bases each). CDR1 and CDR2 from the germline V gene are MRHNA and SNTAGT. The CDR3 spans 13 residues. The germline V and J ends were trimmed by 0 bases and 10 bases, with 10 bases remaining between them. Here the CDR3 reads CASSDSKGGEQFF. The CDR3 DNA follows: TGTGCCAGCAGTGACTCTAAGGGGGGCGAGCAGTTCTTC.

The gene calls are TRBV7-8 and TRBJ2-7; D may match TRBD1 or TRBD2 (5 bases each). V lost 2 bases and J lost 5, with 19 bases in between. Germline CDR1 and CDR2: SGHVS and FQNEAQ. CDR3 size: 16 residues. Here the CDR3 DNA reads TGTGCCAGCAGCTTAAATCTAGGGGACCGTTCCGACGAGCAGTACTTC. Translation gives CASSLNLGDRSDEQYF. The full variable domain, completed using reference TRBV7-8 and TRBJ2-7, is GAGVSQSPRYKVAKRGQDVALRCDPISGHVSLFWYQQALGQGPEFLTYFQNEAQLDKSGLPSDRFFAERPEGSVSTLKIQRTQQEDSAVYLCASSLNLGDRSDEQYFGPGTRLTVT.

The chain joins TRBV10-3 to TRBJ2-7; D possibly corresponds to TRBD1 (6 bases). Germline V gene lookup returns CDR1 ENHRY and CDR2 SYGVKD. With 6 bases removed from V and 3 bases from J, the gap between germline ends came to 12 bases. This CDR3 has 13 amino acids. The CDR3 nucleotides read TGTGCCATCAGACCGGGACAAAACTACGAGCAGTACTTC. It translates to CAIRPGQNYEQYF.

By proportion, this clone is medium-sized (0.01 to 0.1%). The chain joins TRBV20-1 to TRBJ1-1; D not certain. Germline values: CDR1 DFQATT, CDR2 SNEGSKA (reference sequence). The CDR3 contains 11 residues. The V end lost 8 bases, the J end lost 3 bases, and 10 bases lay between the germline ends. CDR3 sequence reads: CSTGTDTEAFF. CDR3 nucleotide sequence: TGCAGTACGGGTACGGACACTGAAGCTTTCTTT.

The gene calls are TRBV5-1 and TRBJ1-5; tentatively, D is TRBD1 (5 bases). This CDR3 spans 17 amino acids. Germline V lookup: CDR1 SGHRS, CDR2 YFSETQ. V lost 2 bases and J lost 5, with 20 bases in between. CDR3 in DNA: TGCGCCAGCAGCTTAAGCGGGGGACTAGCCACGGATCAGCCCCAGCATTTT. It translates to CASSLSGGLATDQPQHF.

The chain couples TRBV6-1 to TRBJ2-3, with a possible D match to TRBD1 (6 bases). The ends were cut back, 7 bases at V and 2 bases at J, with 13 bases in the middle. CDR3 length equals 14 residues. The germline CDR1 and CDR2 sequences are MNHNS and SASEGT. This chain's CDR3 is CASTDRFNTDTQYF. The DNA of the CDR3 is TGTGCCAGCACCGACAGGTTTAACACAGATACGCAGTATTTT.

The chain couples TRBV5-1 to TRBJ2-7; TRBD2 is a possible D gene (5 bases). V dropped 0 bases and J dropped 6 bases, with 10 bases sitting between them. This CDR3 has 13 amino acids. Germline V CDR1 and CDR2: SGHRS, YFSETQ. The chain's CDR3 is CASSLEQDFEQYF. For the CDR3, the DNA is TGCGCCAGCAGCTTGGAGCAGGACTTCGAGCAGTACTTC.

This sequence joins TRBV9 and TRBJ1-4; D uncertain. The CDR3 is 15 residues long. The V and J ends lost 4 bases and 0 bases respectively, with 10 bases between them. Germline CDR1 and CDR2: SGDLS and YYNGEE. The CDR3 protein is CASSSERTTNEKLFF. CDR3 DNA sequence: TGTGCCAGCAGCTCAGAACGGACAACTAATGAAAAACTGTTTTTT.

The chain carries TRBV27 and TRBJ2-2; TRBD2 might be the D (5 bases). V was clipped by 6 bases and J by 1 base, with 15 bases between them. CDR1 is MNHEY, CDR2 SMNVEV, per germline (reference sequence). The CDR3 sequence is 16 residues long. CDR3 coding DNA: TGTGCCAGCAGCCTTACCCTGGCGGGGAACACCGGGGAGCTGTTTTTT. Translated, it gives CASSLTLAGNTGELFF.

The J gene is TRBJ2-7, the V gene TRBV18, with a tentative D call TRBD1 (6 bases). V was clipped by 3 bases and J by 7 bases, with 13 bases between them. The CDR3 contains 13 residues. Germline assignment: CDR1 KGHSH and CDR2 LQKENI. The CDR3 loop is CASSPNHREEQYF. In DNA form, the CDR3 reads TGTGCCAGCTCACCTAATCACAGGGAAGAGCAGTACTTC. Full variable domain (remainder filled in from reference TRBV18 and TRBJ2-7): NAGVMQNPRHLVRRRGQEARLRCSPMKGHSHVYWYRQLPEEGLKFMVYLQKENIIDESGMPKERFSAEFPKEGPSILRIQQVVRGDSAAYFCASSPNHREEQYFGPGTRLTVT.

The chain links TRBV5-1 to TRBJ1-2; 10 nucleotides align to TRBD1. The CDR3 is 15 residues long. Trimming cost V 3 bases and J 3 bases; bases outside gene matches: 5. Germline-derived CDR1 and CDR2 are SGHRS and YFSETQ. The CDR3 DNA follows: TGCGCCAGCAGCTCTGGGGGGACAGGGGACTATGGCTACACCTTC. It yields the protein CASSSGGTGDYGYTF.

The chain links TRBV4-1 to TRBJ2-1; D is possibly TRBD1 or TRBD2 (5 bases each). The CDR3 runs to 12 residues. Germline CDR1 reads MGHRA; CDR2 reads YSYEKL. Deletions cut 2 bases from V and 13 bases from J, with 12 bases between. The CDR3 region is CASSQTRDEQFF. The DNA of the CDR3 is TGCGCCAGCAGCCAAACCCGGGACGAACAGTTCTTC.

CDR3 nucleotides: TGCGCCAGCAGCCCCGATCGAGGCGGACTCGCCAAAAACATTCAGTACTTC. Amino acid sequence: CASSPDRGGLAKNIQYF. The chain has TRBV4-1 and TRBJ2-4, with a tentative D call TRBD2 (5 bases). This CDR3 spans 17 amino acids. CDR1 and CDR2 (germline): MGHRA, YSYEKL. V lost 4 bases, J lost 1 base, and 17 bases lay in between.

The CDR3 DNA is TGTGCCAGCAGCACCAACGGGGGGACCGGTGAAGCTTTCTTT. Amino acid sequence: CASSTNGGTGEAFF. The chain is built from TRBV9 and TRBJ1-1; TRBD1 is a possible D gene (5 bases). Germline V gene lookup returns CDR1 SGDLS and CDR2 YYNGEE. The CDR3 runs 14 residues. V gave up 4 bases and J gave up 7 bases, with 17 bases separating them.

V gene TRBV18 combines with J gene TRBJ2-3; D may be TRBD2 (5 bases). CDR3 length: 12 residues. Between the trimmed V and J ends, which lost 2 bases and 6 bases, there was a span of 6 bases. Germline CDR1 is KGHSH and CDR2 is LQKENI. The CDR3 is CASSPGEDTQYF. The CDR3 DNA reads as TGTGCCAGCTCACCAGGGGAGGATACGCAGTATTTT.